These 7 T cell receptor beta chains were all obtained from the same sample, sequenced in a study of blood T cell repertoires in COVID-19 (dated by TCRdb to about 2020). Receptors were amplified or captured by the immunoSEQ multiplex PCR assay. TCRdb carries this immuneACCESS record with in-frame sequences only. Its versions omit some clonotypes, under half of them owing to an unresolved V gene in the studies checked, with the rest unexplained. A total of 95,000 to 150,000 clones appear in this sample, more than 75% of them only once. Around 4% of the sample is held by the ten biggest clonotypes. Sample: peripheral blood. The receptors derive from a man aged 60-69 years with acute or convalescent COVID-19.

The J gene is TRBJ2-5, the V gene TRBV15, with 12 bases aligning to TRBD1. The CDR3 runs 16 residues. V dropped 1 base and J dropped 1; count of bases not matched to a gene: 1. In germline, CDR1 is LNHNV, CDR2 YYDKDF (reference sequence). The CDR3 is CATSRGDRGPQETQYF. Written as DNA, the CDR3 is TGTGCCACCAGCAGAGGGGACAGGGGGCCCCAAGAGACCCAGTACTTC.

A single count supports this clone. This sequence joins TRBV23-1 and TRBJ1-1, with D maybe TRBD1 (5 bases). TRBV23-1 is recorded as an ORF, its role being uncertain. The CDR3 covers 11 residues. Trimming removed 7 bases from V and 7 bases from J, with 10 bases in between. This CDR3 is CASTRGNEAFF. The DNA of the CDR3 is TGCGCCAGCACACGGGGGAATGAAGCTTTCTTT.

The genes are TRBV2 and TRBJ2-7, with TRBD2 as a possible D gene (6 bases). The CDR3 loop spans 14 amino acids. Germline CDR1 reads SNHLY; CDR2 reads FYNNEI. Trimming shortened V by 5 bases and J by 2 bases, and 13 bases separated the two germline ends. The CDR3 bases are TGTGCCAGCAGTCCGGGGCGGGGAGCCTACGAGCAGTACTTC. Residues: CASSPGRGAYEQYF.

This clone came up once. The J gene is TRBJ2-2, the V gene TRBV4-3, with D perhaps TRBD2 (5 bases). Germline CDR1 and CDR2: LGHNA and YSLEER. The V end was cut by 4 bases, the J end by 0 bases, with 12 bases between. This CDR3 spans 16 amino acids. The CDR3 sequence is CASSRETTSNTGELFF. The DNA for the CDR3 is TGCGCCAGCAGCCGGGAGACTACCTCGAACACCGGGGAGCTGTTTTTT.

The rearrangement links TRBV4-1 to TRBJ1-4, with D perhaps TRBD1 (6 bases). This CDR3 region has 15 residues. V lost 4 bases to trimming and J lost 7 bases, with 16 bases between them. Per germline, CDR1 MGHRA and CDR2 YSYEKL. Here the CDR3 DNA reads TGCGCCAGCAGCCCAGGGGCCTCTACCAGTGAAAAACTGTTTTTT. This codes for CASSPGASTSEKLFF.

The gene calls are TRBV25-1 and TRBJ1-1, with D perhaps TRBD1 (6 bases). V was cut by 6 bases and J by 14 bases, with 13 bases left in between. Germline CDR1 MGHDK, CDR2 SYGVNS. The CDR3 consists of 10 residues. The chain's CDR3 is CASRNYREFF. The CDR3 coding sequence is TGTGCCAGCAGAAATTACAGGGAATTCTTT.

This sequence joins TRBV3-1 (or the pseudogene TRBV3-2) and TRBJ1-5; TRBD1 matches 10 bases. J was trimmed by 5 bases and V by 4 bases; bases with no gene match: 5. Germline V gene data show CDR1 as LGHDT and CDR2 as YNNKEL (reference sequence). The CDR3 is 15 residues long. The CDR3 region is CASSPDRGTHQPQHF. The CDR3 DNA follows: TGTGCCAGCAGCCCGGACAGGGGGACGCATCAGCCCCAGCATTTT.